This T cell receptor beta chain was recorded in a study of graft-versus-host responses after intestinal transplantation. General study points: Patients with graft-donor T cell macrochimerism had high graft-versus-host to host-versus-graft clonal ratios in allografts. Declines in HvG clones occurring early post-transplant were associated with peak circulating GvH clone levels.

To note about this clone: Its antigen is currently unknown.

The V gene lost 1 base and the J gene lost 4 bases, with 8 bases spanning the gap. Germline CDR1 reads SGHDT; CDR2 reads YYEEEE. This CDR3 comprises 13 residues. Clones were read by immunoSEQ multiplex PCR, and TCRdb kept only the in-frame ones, dropping some. The sample has about 120,000 clones; around nine tenths are singletons. This specimen was unstimulated CD4+ T cells sorted from spleen or lymph node cells, taken before transplant. The sequence was collected from a human donor who was the organ donor for an intestinal transplant. V is TRBV5-6 and J is TRBJ2-5; D is unclear. CDR3 DNA sequence: TGTGCCAGCAGCTTGATGGTAGCAGAGACCCAGTACTTC. This codes for CASSLMVAETQYF.